This entry concerns a single T cell receptor (beta chain). This specimen belongs to a study of blood T cell repertoires in COVID-19. For the study at large: Samples of COVID-19 (acute and convalescent) were obtained from the United States, Italy and Spain. Sources were T cells, B-cell-depleted T cells, or PBMCs; the material itself was cDNA or gDNA.

Study processing details: Reference gene primer amplification yielded estimated nucleated cell counts. TCRdb's table, derived via immunoSEQ multiplex PCR, lists solely in-frame clones and lacks some. The DNA gave D and trimming, while V, J and clone size come from that table. The sample has approximately 94,000 clones; roughly 84% are singletons. The V end was cut by 6 bases, the J end by 2 bases, with 14 bases between. The CDR3 is made up of 15 amino acids. Per the germline V gene, CDR1 is MNHEY and CDR2 is SVGAGI. The chain recombines TRBV6-5 with TRBJ1-3; unclear D gene. The source of this sequence is a man younger than 40 in a cohort sampled during active COVID-19. Sequences were obtained from peripheral blood. For the CDR3, the DNA is TGTGCCAGCAGCCTACAGTTTGTCCCTGGAAACACCATATATTTT. Translated: CASSLQFVPGNTIYF.